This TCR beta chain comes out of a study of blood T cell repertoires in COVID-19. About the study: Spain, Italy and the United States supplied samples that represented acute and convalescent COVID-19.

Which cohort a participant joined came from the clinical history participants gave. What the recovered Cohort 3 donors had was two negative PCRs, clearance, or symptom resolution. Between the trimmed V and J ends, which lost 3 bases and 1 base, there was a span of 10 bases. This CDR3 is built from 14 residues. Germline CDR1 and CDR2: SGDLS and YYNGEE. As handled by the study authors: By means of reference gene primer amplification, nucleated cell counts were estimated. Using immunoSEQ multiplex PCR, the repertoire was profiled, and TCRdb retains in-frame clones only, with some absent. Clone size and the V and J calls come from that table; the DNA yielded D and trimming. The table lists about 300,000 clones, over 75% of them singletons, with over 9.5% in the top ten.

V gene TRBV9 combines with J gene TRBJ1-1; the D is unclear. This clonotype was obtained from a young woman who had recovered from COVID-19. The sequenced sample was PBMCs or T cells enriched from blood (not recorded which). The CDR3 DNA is TGTGCCAGCAGCGCGGGGAGGCGGAACACTGAAGCTTTCTTT. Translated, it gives CASSAGRRNTEAFF.